This entry features one TCR beta chain sequence. Its cognate antigen is unknown. The sample belongs to a study of cytotoxic CD8 clonotypes in ibrutinib-treated CLL. Study overall: Response samples were taken after a median of about 12 months on treatment, range 6 to 36. A mean of approximately 260,000 productive templates and about 88,000 productive rearrangements was obtained per sample.

Findings of the study overall: Stable or contracted on treatment, public clonotypes were also uncommon. A difference in sampling times existed between sustained-remission and progressing patients.

Repertoires were generated with immunoSEQ multiplex PCR, while TCRdb's copy carries only in-frame clones and drops some. The table shows some 350,000 clones, with roughly 71% occurring only once. Per germline, CDR1 SGHDT and CDR2 YYEEEE. This CDR3 is 13 amino acids long. V was trimmed by 0 bases and J by 6 bases, leaving 6 bases between them. The rearrangement uses TRBV5-6 and TRBJ2-2, with D hard to call. The sample in question was PBMCs, obtained after 36 months of ibrutinib treatment. This sequence was found in a human donor with chronic lymphocytic leukemia. CDR3 nucleotides: TGTGCCAGCAGCTTGGGGCCCGCCGGGGAGCTGTTTTTT. Residues: CASSLGPAGELFF.